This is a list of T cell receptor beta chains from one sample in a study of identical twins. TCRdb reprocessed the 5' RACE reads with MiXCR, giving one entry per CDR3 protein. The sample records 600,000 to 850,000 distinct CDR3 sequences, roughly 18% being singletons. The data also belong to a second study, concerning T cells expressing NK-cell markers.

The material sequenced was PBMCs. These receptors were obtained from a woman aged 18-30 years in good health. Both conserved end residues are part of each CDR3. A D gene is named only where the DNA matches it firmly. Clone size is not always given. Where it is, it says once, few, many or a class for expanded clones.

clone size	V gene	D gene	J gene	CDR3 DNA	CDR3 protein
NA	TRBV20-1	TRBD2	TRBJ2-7	TGCAGTGCCTACCCCCCTAGCGGGACCTACGAGCAGTACTTC	CSAYPPSGTYEQYF
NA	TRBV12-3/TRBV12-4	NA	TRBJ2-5	TGTGCCAGCAGAAACGGGCGGGAGACCCAGTACTTC	CASRNGRETQYF
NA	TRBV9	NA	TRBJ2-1	TGTGCCAGCAGCGTAGACGGGCCAGTATACAATGAGCAGTTCTTC	CASSVDGPVYNEQFF
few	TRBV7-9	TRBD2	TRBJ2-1	TGTGCCAGCAGCTTCCGACGGGAGGGCACATACAATGAGCAGTTCTTC	CASSFRREGTYNEQFF
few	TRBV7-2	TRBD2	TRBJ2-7	TGTGCCAGCAGCTTAGCGGCTAGCGGAGGGTCCTACGAGCAGTACTTC	CASSLAASGGSYEQYF
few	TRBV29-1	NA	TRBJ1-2	TGCAGCGTTGATTCGGGAGGCTACACCTTC	CSVDSGGYTF
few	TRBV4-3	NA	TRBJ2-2	TGCGCCAGCGGGACCTCCACTGGGGAGCTGTTTTTT	CASGTSTGELFF
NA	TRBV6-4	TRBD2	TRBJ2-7	TGTGCCAGCAGTAGACTCCCCGGACACGGGACTACCTCCTCCTACGAGCAGTACTTC	CASSRLPGHGTTSSYEQYF
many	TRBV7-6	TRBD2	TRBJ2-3	TGTGCCAGCAGCCCTCTGCTAGCGGGGGCCCTCACAGATACGCAGTATTTT	CASSPLLAGALTDTQYF
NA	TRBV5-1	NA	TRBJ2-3	TGCGCCAGCAGCTTGGGCAGGGTTATAACAGATACGCAGTATTTT	CASSLGRVITDTQYF
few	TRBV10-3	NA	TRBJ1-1	TGTGCCATCAGTATGGGGGGGGGAAACACTGAAGCTTTCTTT	CAISMGGGNTEAFF
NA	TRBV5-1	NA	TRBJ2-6	TGCGCCAGCAGCTATCGACCAGGGGGGAGCTCTGGGGCCAACGTCCTGACTTTC	CASSYRPGGSSGANVLTF
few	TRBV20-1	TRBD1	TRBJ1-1	TGCAGTGCGACCGACAGCAGGACAGGGGGCTTCGGTGCTTTCTTT	CSATDSRTGGFGAFF
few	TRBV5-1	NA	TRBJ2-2	TGCGCCAGCAGTCTGGTGGGTTCGAACACCGGGGAGCTGTTTTTT	CASSLVGSNTGELFF
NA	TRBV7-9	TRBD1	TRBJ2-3	TGTGCCAGCAGCTCCGGCCAGGGGGCTATTAATACGCAGTATTTT	CASSSGQGAINTQYF
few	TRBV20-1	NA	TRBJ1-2	TGCAGTGCTAGAGTAGGGAACTATGGCTACACCTTC	CSARVGNYGYTF
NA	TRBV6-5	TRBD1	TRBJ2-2	TGTGCCAGCAGTTACTTAGATACAGGGGGATGGACCGGGGAGCTGTTTTTT	CASSYLDTGGWTGELFF
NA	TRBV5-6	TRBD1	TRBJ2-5	TGTGCCAGCAGCCAAATACAGGGGTGGGAGACCCAGTACTTC	CASSQIQGWETQYF
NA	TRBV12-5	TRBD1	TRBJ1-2	TGTGCTAGTGGTTTGCCGGGACAGGGACGTGAAGGCTACACCTTC	CASGLPGQGREGYTF
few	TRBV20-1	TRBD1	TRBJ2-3	TGCAGTGCTAGAGAATGGACAGGGGCGACAGATACGCAGTATTTT	CSAREWTGATDTQYF
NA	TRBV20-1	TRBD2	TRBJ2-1	TGCAGTGCTAGAGATCCTCGTACCGCTAGCGGCTCCTACAATGAGCAGTTCTTC	CSARDPRTASGSYNEQFF
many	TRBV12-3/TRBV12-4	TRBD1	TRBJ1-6	TGTGCCAGCAGGGGGGGACAGGGCTATTCACCCCTCCACTTT	CASRGGQGYSPLHF
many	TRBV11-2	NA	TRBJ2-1	TGTGCCAGCACCCCCCTCCGCGGGGTCAATGAGCAGTTCTTC	CASTPLRGVNEQFF
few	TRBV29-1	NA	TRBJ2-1	TGCAGCACGACCGGGACATTAAATGAGCAGTTCTTC	CSTTGTLNEQFF
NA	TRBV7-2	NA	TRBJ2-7	TGTGCCAGCAGCTTAGACCCGGGATCGTCCGAGCAGTACTTC	CASSLDPGSSEQYF
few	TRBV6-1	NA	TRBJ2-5	TGTGCCAGCAGCCGGAAACGACAGACAAGGGCGGCAGAGACCCAGTACTTC	CASSRKRQTRAAETQYF
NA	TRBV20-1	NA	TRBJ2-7	TGCAGTGCTAGTCCTCGGCTCGAGCAGTACTTC	CSASPRLEQYF
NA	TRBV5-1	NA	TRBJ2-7	TGCGCCAGCAGCTTGGATTTCGGACGTCAGTACTTC	CASSLDFGRQYF
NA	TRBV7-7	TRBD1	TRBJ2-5	TGTGCTAGCAGCTTAGCAGGGGGTGTCCAAGAGACCCAGTACTTC	CASSLAGGVQETQYF
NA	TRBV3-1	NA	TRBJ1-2	TGTGCCAGCAGCCAAATGGACTATGGCTACACCTTC	CASSQMDYGYTF
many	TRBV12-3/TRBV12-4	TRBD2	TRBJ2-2	TGTGCCAGCAGGGACGCGGGAGGGTTAAGCGGGGAGCTGTTTTTT	CASRDAGGLSGELFF
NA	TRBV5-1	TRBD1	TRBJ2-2	TGCGCCAGCAGCTGGACAGGGGGGGACACCGGGGAGCTGTTTTTT	CASSWTGGDTGELFF
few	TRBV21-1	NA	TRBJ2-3	TGTGCCAGCAATCTAACAGACAGGTGGGGGATAGATACGCAGTATTTT	CASNLTDRWGIDTQYF
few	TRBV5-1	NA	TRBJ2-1	TGCGCCAGCAGCGAGGCCCCGGGGAGTTACAATGAGCAGTTCTTC	CASSEAPGSYNEQFF
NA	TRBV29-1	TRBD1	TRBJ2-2	TGCAGCGTTCCCCGCGACAGGGGGCGCGGCGGGGAGCTGTTTTTT	CSVPRDRGRGGELFF
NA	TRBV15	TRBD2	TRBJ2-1	TGTGCCACCAGCAGAGAAGCCGGGACTAGCGAGTCTGAGCAGTTCTTC	CATSREAGTSESEQFF
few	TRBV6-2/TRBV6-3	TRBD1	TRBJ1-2	TGTGCCAGCAGGGAAGTCGGGACAGGACATGGCTACACCTTC	CASREVGTGHGYTF
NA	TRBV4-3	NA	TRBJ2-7	TGCGCCAGCAGCCAAGTAGGACAGAGCTACGAGCAGTACTTC	CASSQVGQSYEQYF
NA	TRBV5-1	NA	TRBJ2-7	TGCGCCAGCAGCTTGGCAATGCGGCCCTACGAGCAGTACTTC	CASSLAMRPYEQYF
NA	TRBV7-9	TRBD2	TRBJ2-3	TGTGCCAGCAGTGTGGGGGGGTTGAAGGCAGATACGCAGTATTTT	CASSVGGLKADTQYF
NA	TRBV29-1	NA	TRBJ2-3	TGCAGCGTTCTCGGACAGCGCGCTAGCACAGATACGCAGTATTTT	CSVLGQRASTDTQYF
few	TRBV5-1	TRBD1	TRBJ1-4	TGCGCCAGCAGCTTGTCGACAGGGAATGAAAAACTGTTTTTT	CASSLSTGNEKLFF
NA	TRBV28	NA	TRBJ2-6	TGTGCCAGCAGAGTGGGAGCTGGGGCCAACGTCCTGACTTTC	CASRVGAGANVLTF